This T cell receptor (beta chain) appears in the sequencing data of a study of blood T cell repertoires in COVID-19. V lost 5 bases and J lost 4; bases outside the gene matches: 7. The CDR3 covers 16 residues. Germline V lookup: CDR1 MNHNY, CDR2 SVGAGI (reference sequence). Sequencing was performed with immunoSEQ multiplex PCR; in TCRdb, only in-frame clones are kept and a portion is missing. Seen here are about 180,000 clones, around 87% observed once, and the top ten hold 2% to 3%. This clonotype originated in a middle-aged man with active or convalescent COVID-19. V and J are TRBV6-6 and TRBJ2-2, with TRBD1 matching over 10 bases. What was sequenced was peripheral blood. CDR3 protein: CASSRGTGVSTGELFF. The CDR3 DNA reads TGTGCCAGCAGTAGGGGGACAGGGGTGAGCACCGGGGAGCTGTTTTTT.